The T cell receptor (beta chain) under discussion was sequenced for a study of chemoradiotherapy in HPV16-positive cancers. Trimming left V 0 bases short and J 3 bases short, with 12 bases between. Germline V CDR1 and CDR2: SGHAT, FQNNGV. This CDR3 spans 15 amino acids. TCRdb's copy holds only in-frame clones and misses some; the assay was immunoSEQ multiplex PCR. The table includes 1,500 to 2,000 clones, about 96% detected once. The TCR sequence derives from a human donor with HPV-associated anogenital cancer. The genes are TRBV11-2 and TRBJ2-7; no firm D call. Sequencing used tumor tissue, obtained from a patient who underwent chemoradiotherapy. The CDR3 DNA is TGTGCCAGCAGCTTAGATCGAGGCTTCGGCTACGAGCAGTACTTC. Protein sequence: CASSLDRGFGYEQYF. The variable domain in full, completed from reference TRBV11-2 and TRBJ2-7, reads EAGVAQSPRYKIIEKRQSVAFWCNPISGHATLYWYQQILGQGPKLLIQFQNNGVVDDSQLPKDRFSAERLKGVDSTLKIQPAKLEDSAVYLCASSLDRGFGYEQYFGPGTRLTVT.